The following is a TCR beta chain sequence with its context. No antigen is known for it. These data come from a study of cytomegalovirus exposure and HLA in healthy donors. Whole-study results and caveats: It was found in a later analysis that first-cohort TCR clusters tended to co-occur in the 130 or so validation repertoires. Altogether, 150 to 200 TCR beta chains were recorded as cytomegalovirus-associated. A classifier reportedly called cytomegalovirus status with high sensitivity and specificity.

The CDR3 spans 15 residues. CDR1 is SNHLY, CDR2 FYNNEI, per germline. V lost 2 bases, J lost 2 bases, and 2 bases stayed unmatched. Sequenced by immunoSEQ multiplex PCR; TCRdb stores in-frame clones only, minus some. The table shows 150,000 to 200,000 clones, with approximately 80% occurring only once. The TCR comes from a man aged 18 to 30 in good health and CMV-seropositive. The chain is built from TRBV2 and TRBJ2-1; 8 bases align to TRBD1. Source material: PBMCs. Written as DNA, the CDR3 is TGTGCCAGCAGTGAAAGACAGGGGCCCTACAATGAGCAGTTCTTC. It specifies CASSERQGPYNEQFF.